The 21 T cell receptor beta chains below come from one sample, sequenced in a study of blood T cell repertoires in COVID-19. TCRdb keeps only in-frame clones here, not all; method: immunoSEQ multiplex PCR. The sample contains 200,000 to 300,000 clones, approximately 81% of which appear only once. The sequenced sample was peripheral blood. The receptors derive from a man aged 60 to 75 with acute or convalescent COVID-19.

This chain joins TRBV4-1 and TRBJ2-2; maybe TRBD2 (5 bases). Germline lookup yields CDR1 MGHRA and CDR2 YSYEKL. V was shortened by 4 bases and J by 8 bases, with 11 bases between the two germline ends. The CDR3 sequence is 13 residues long. The CDR3 sequence is CASSPNWRGELFF. In DNA, the CDR3 is TGCGCCAGCAGCCCCAATTGGAGGGGGGAGCTGTTTTTT.

The V gene is TRBV5-6, the J gene TRBJ1-2; tentative D call: TRBD1 (6 bases). The CDR3 is 17 residues long. Germline V gives CDR1 SGHDT, CDR2 YYEEEE. Trimming removed 3 bases at V and 1 base at J, with 19 bases between. CDR3 DNA sequence: TGTGCCAGCAGCTCTGGCGGACAGACACTACTTAACTATGGCTACACCTTC. It is translated as CASSSGGQTLLNYGYTF.

The V call is TRBV10-3, the J call TRBJ2-1; 8 bases line up with TRBD1. V lost 4 bases to trimming and J lost 8 bases; unmatched junction nucleotides: 4. This CDR3 comprises 13 residues. Germline V gene data show CDR1 as ENHRY and CDR2 as SYGVKD. This CDR3 is CAISGGTGYEQFF. The CDR3 region has the DNA TGTGCCATCAGTGGGGGGACAGGTTATGAGCAGTTCTTC.

This clone was seen once. The rearrangement joins TRBV4-2 to TRBJ2-7; 9 bases match TRBD2. From germline, CDR1 is LGHNA and CDR2 YNFKEQ. Losses at the gene ends were 5 bases for V and 2 bases for J; bases not matched to a gene: 10. This CDR3 is 16 amino acids long. The CDR3 loop reads CASSSETGTSTYEQYF. The CDR3 bases are TGTGCCAGCAGCTCCGAAACCGGGACTAGCACCTACGAGCAGTACTTC.

The rearrangement joins TRBV6-2 or TRBV6-3 to TRBJ2-7; 8 bases match TRBD2. V gave up 5 bases and J gave up 3 bases; unmatched junction bases: 6. Germline CDR1 MNHEY, CDR2 SVGEGT. CDR3 length: 14 residues. The DNA for the CDR3 is TGTGCCAGCAGTGTTCTGCGGGAGGTCTACGAGCAGTACTTC. As protein: CASSVLREVYEQYF.

The sample holds a few counts of this clone. V usage is TRBV5-1 and J usage is TRBJ2-5, with 13 bases aligning to TRBD2. Germline trimming cut 0 bases from V and 3 bases from J; bases unmatched to any gene: 5. CDR1 and CDR2 (germline): SGHRS, YFSETQ. The CDR3 covers 17 residues. CDR3 bases: TGCGCCAGCAGCTTGGGAAGGACTAGCGGGAGTGAAGAGACCCAGTACTTC. It specifies CASSLGRTSGSEETQYF.

The chain couples TRBV19 to TRBJ1-6; D is uncertain. Germline CDR1 is LNHDA and CDR2 is SQIVND (reference sequence). The CDR3 runs to 14 residues. V was clipped by 6 bases and J by 4 bases, with 10 bases between them. For the CDR3, the DNA is TGTGCCAGTAGAAGCACAGAATATAATTCACCCCTCCACTTT. The encoded protein is CASRSTEYNSPLHF.

This clone was observed a single time. The genes are TRBV28 and TRBJ1-1; D remains ambiguous. The germline V gene has CDR1 MDHEN and CDR2 SYDVKM. Trimming removed 4 bases from V and 0 bases from J, with 12 bases in between. The CDR3 covers 15 residues. The CDR3 DNA sequence: TGTGCCAGCAGTTACGTAAGCGGATTGAACACTGAAGCTTTCTTT. It codes for CASSYVSGLNTEAFF.

This clone showed up just a few times. The chain employs TRBV19 and TRBJ1-3; the match to TRBD1 covers 8 bases. The CDR3 runs to 18 residues. Germline CDR1 reads LNHDA; CDR2 reads SQIVND (reference sequence). V was clipped by 4 bases and J by 0 bases; unmatched bases: 11. Here the CDR3 DNA reads TGTGCCAGTAGTAGTTTTCGGGACAGGACGATCTCTGGAAACACCATATATTTT. Its translation: CASSSFRDRTISGNTIYF.

This chain joins TRBV7-9 and TRBJ1-5; D is unclear. This CDR3 contains 13 residues. Germline-derived CDR1 and CDR2 are SEHNR and FQNEAQ (reference sequence). Deletions cut 2 bases from V and 4 bases from J, with 6 bases between. In DNA, the CDR3 is TGTGCCAGCAGCTTAATAGCTAATCAGCCCCAGCATTTT. This gives the protein CASSLIANQPQHF.

The J gene is TRBJ2-3, the V gene TRBV10-3; TRBD2 might be the D (5 bases). Per the germline V gene, CDR1 is ENHRY and CDR2 is SYGVKD. CDR3 length equals 12 residues. Trimming left V 7 bases short and J 6 bases short, with 11 bases between. The DNA of the CDR3 is TGTGCCATCACCCCGTCGGGGGATACGCAGTATTTT. This translates into CAITPSGDTQYF.

This clone was counted once. The CDR3 DNA reads as TGTGCCAGCAGCATCCGGACTAGCGCGGATACGCAGTATTTT. Amino acid sequence: CASSIRTSADTQYF. The chain combines TRBV9 with TRBJ2-3, with 9 bases matching TRBD2. The CDR3 has 14 residues. The germline V gene encodes CDR1 SGDLS and CDR2 YYNGEE. Germline trimming cut 4 bases from V and 6 bases from J; bases unmatched to any gene: 6. Variable domain in full (rest from reference TRBV9 and TRBJ2-3): DSGVTQTPKHLITATGQRVTLRCSPRSGDLSVYWYQQSLDQGLQFLIQYYNGEERAKGNILERFSAQQFPDLHSELNLSSLELGDSALYFCASSIRTSADTQYFGPGTRLTVL.

This chain joins TRBV5-1 and TRBJ2-1, with 7 bases that match TRBD2. The CDR3 loop spans 12 amino acids. V shed 2 bases, J shed 8 bases, and the junction held 1 base outside the gene matches. CDR1 and CDR2 (germline): SGHRS, YFSETQ. CDR3 protein: CASSLLAHEQFF. In DNA, the CDR3 is TGCGCCAGCAGCTTACTAGCGCATGAGCAGTTCTTC.

The V call is TRBV19, the J call TRBJ2-5; 9 nucleotides match TRBD1. The junction had 6 bases not matched to a gene; V was cut back by 5 bases and J by 2 bases. The germline V gene encodes CDR1 LNHDA and CDR2 SQIVND (reference sequence). The CDR3 spans 15 residues. The chain's CDR3 is CASSLQGTGQETQYF. CDR3 DNA sequence: TGTGCCAGTAGTCTCCAGGGGACAGGGCAAGAGACCCAGTACTTC.

The V and J genes are TRBV7-2 and TRBJ2-2; 7 bases map to TRBD2. The J segment lost 5 bases and the V segment lost 1 base, leaving 4 bases of the junction unmatched. The CDR3 totals 15 residues. Germline CDR1 and CDR2: SGHTA and FQGNSA. CDR3 loop: CASSLGAGPTGELFF. The CDR3 DNA sequence: TGTGCCAGCAGCTTAGGAGCGGGGCCGACCGGGGAGCTGTTTTTT.

J is TRBJ2-2 and V is TRBV7-2; D gene uncertain. There are 15 residues in the CDR3. V lost 5 bases, J lost 0 bases, and 10 bases lay in between. From germline, CDR1 is SGHTA and CDR2 FQGNSA. In nucleotides, the CDR3 is TGTGCCAGCAGCCTTGAGGCCGCGAACACCGGGGAGCTGTTTTTT. This sequence encodes CASSLEAANTGELFF.

This rearrangement joins TRBV2 to TRBJ2-5, with 7 bases that match TRBD2. The germline V gene encodes CDR1 SNHLY and CDR2 FYNNEI. CDR3 length equals 13 residues. Trimming at V came to 8 bases and at J to 4 bases, leaving 7 bases not matched to a gene. The CDR3 sequence is CASGAGDSETQYF. In DNA form, the CDR3 reads TGTGCCAGCGGGGCGGGAGATTCAGAGACCCAGTACTTC.

This chain links TRBV7-8 with TRBJ2-7, with 10 nucleotides matching TRBD2. CDR3 size: 17 residues. Looked up from germline, CDR1 is SGHVS and CDR2 is FQNEAQ. V shed 5 bases and J 0 bases; nucleotides not matched to a gene: 10. This CDR3 is CASSRTSGSSYSYEQYF. Written as DNA, the CDR3 is TGTGCCAGCAGCCGGACTAGCGGAAGCTCATACTCCTACGAGCAGTACTTC.

This clone was observed a few times. CDR3 bases: TGTGCCAGCAAGGAGACAGGGTTGGGTCAGCCCCAGCATTTT. Protein product: CASKETGLGQPQHF. This chain links TRBV18 with TRBJ1-5; 7 bases map to TRBD1. Germline trimming cut 8 bases from V and 6 bases from J; bases unmatched to any gene: 10. This CDR3 region has 14 residues. CDR1 KGHSH and CDR2 LQKENI come from the germline V gene.

The CDR3 loop is CASSLTLAGADTQYF. The CDR3 nucleotides read TGTGCCAGCAGTCTTACTCTCGCCGGTGCAGATACGCAGTATTTT. The chain combines TRBV28 with TRBJ2-3; D gene ambiguous. The V and J ends lost 5 bases and 4 bases respectively, with 16 bases between them. Germline V gives CDR1 MDHEN, CDR2 SYDVKM. The CDR3 is made up of 15 amino acids.

The gene calls are TRBV6-5 and TRBJ2-1; a weak D match, TRBD1 (6 bases). The CDR3 contains 15 residues. The germline V gene has CDR1 MNHEY and CDR2 SVGAGI. V was shortened by 2 bases and J by 8 bases, with 16 bases between the two germline ends. CDR3 coding DNA: TGTGCCAGCAGTTACGGGGGCCTCATACAGGATGAGCAGTTCTTC. Its protein is CASSYGGLIQDEQFF.